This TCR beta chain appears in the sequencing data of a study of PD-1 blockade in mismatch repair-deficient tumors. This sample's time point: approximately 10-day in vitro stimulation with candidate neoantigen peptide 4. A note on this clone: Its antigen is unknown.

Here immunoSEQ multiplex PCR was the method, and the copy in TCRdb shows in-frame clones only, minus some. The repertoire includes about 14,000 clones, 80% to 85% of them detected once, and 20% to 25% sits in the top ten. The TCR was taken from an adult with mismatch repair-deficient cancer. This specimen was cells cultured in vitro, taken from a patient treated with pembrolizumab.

CDR3 nucleotide sequence: TGCGCCAGCAGCTGGACGTGGACAGCCAGTTATGGCTACACCTTC. Its protein product is CASSWTWTASYGYTF. The chain couples TRBV5-1 to TRBJ1-2, with D possibly being TRBD1 (6 bases). CDR1 and CDR2 (germline): SGHRS, YFSETQ. V lost 3 bases, J lost 5 bases, and 17 bases lay in between. The CDR3 runs 15 residues.